This T cell receptor (beta chain) comes out of a study of cytomegalovirus exposure and HLA in healthy donors. Study context: An analysis done earlier identified 117 million unique TCR beta sequences from about 180 million T cells.

The V end lost 4 bases, the J end lost 9 bases, and 10 bases lay between the germline ends. This CDR3 has 12 residues. Germline V gene sequence: CDR1 SGHTA, CDR2 FQGNSA. This PCR relied on a set of 60 Vbeta primers and 13 Jbeta primers. Original analysis: A follow-up analysis tallied tens of millions of unique TCR beta chains, roughly 11 million shared. TCRdb's copy holds only in-frame clones and misses some; the assay was immunoSEQ multiplex PCR. V and J calls and clone size follow that table, whereas D and trimming were derived from the DNA. The table records about 120,000 clones, approximately 80% of them present only once. Study-level points and caveats: Per a later analysis, 15,000 to 20,000 TCR beta sequences showed association with HLA alleles at 0.05 false discovery rate.

The sample holds a few counts of this clone. Its antigen remains unknown. The V and J genes are TRBV7-2 and TRBJ1-5; no clear D gene. The source is a female donor in good health and CMV-seropositive. Sequenced: PBMCs. The CDR3 DNA reads as TGTGCCAGCAGCTCATATTCAGGGCCCCAGCATTTT. Encoded protein: CASSSYSGPQHF.